This T cell receptor beta chain appears in the sequencing data of a study of regulatory T cells in long-lasting Graves disease. Findings and caveats of the study: Favoring TRBV28, TRBJ1-2 and TRBJ2-5 was a feature seen in persistent disease. The small sample size may have reduced accuracy. Graves' patients with persistent disease showed TCR diversity lower than patients newly diagnosed.

Arm-PCR of CDR3 regions and iRepertoire HTBI primers were used to build TCR beta libraries. TCRdb re-derived calls from the multiplex PCR reads in MiXCR, one entry per CDR3 protein. The table lists approximately 300,000 distinct CDR3 sequences, under 20% of them singletons. The CDR3 totals 16 residues. Germline values: CDR1 SEHNR, CDR2 FQNEAQ (reference sequence). This clonotype has just a few counts. The antigen remains unidentified. A read error may produce the germline difference seen at one junction end. Time point in this sample: newly diagnosed GD, antithyroid drugs for less than 3 months. The TCR library was prepared using RNA isolated from PBMCs.

Sequences were derived from peripheral blood mononuclear cells (PBMCs), sampled at new diagnosis, from a patient treated with antithyroid drugs. The rearrangement links TRBV7-9 to TRBJ2-1, with 10 bases lining up with TRBD2. This receptor was taken from a female donor with Graves disease. The CDR3 DNA follows: TGTGCCAGCACCACCGGAGGGCTAGCGGGAGACAATGAGCAGCTCTTC. Encoded protein: CASTTGGLAGDNEQLF. Complete variable domain (other parts from reference TRBV7-9 and TRBJ2-1): DTGVSQNPRHKITKRGQNVTFRCDPISEHNRLYWYRQTLGQGPEFLTYFQNEAQLEKSRLLSDRFSAERPKGSFSTLEIQRTEQGDSAMYLCASTTGGLAGDNEQLFGPGTRLTVL.